The clone carrying this T cell receptor (beta chain) has ten or more counts. Time point specified: after trial treatment. The sample's treatment: LDRT plus nivolumab, ipilimumab, low-dose cyclophosphamide and aspirin (RACIN trial). Donors received nivolumab, ipilimumab, aspirin, low-dose cyclophosphamide and low-dose radiotherapy. The entry originates in a study of low-dose radiotherapy and immunotherapy resistance in tumors. The germline gives CDR1 SNHLY, CDR2 FYNNEI. V was shortened by 2 bases and J by 6 bases, with 11 bases between the two germline ends. This CDR3 has 14 residues. TRAV and TRBV primers primed cDNA for both TCRalpha and TCRbeta. The authors ran about 18 PCR cycles to amplify TCRs with a constant-region primer and V-primer adapter. TCRdb re-called the reads with MiXCR, one entry per CDR3 protein. The sample yields roughly 90,000 distinct CDR3 sequences, 20% to 25% seen once.

This sequence originates from a female donor with ovarian cancer. V usage is TRBV2 and J usage is TRBJ2-1; D call uncertain. The input for sequencing was PBMCs, taken after low-dose radiotherapy plus immunotherapy. The DNA for the CDR3 is TGTGCCAGCAGTGAATGGGCAGCCGGCAATGAGCAGTTCTTC. Encoded protein: CASSEWAAGNEQFF.